This record covers a single T cell receptor beta chain. TCRdb reanalyzed the 5' RACE reads, giving one entry per CDR3 protein sequence and no DNA. This listing includes over 350,000 distinct CDR3 sequences. This specimen comes from a study of monozygotic twins with inflammatory bowel disease. Germline values: CDR1 SGHTA, CDR2 FQGNSA. This CDR3 has 15 amino acids. V gene TRBV7-2 combines with J gene TRBJ2-2; the TCRdb call, TRBD1, lacks DNA for checking. What was sequenced was blood. The clonotype was recovered from a human donor with ulcerative colitis or Crohn's disease, or a healthy co-twin of an affected twin (not recorded which). The CDR3 is CASSADREGTGELFF.